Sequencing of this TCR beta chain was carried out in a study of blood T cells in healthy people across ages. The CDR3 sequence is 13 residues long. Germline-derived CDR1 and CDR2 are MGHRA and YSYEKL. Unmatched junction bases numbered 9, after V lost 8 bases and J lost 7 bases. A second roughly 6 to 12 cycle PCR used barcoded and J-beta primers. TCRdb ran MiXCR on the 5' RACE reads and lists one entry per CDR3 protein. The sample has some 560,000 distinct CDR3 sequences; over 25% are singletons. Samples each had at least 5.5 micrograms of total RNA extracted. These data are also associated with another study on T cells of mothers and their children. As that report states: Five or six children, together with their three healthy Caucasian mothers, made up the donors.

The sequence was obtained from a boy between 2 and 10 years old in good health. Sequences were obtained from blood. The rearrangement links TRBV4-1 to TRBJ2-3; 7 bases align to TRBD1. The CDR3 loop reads CASVDRLANTQYF. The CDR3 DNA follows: TGCGCCAGCGTGGACAGGCTTGCAAATACGCAGTATTTT.